Shown below are 8 T cell receptor beta chains from a single sample sequenced in a study of graft-versus-host responses after intestinal transplantation. This table comes from immunoSEQ multiplex PCR, and its TCRdb copy is limited to in-frame clones, with some not included. The data hold over 85,000 clones, with just over 90% observed a single time. These receptors' antigens are unknown. The sample in question was unstimulated CD8+ T cells sorted from spleen or lymph node cells, obtained before intestinal transplant. The receptors derive from a human donor who received an intestinal transplant.

The CDR3 DNA is TGTGCCAGCAGCTCCGGACCGGGGGGCAATGAGCAGTTCTTC. Protein product: CASSSGPGGNEQFF. The chain is built from TRBV7-8 and TRBJ2-1; 7 bases align to TRBD2. Germline-derived CDR1 and CDR2 are SGHVS and FQNEAQ. Trimming removed 4 bases from V and 6 bases from J; junction bases left unmatched: 6. This CDR3 contains 14 residues. Complete variable domain (other parts from reference TRBV7-8 and TRBJ2-1): GAGVSQSPRYKVAKRGQDVALRCDPISGHVSLFWYQQALGQGPEFLTYFQNEAQLDKSGLPSDRFFAERPEGSVSTLKIQRTQQEDSAVYLCASSSGPGGNEQFFGPGTRLTVL.

The J gene is TRBJ2-1, the V gene TRBV5-6, with 7 bases that match TRBD2. V lost 0 bases to trimming and J lost 4 bases; unmatched junction nucleotides: 4. The CDR3 extends over 15 amino acids. CDR1 is SGHDT and CDR2 is YYEEEE in the germline V gene. The CDR3 region has the DNA TGTGCCAGCAGCTTGGGTCCAGCGGGGTACAATGAGCAGTTCTTC. It translates to CASSLGPAGYNEQFF.

On this clone: The sample contains more than one DNA sequence encoding this CDR3. The chain recombines TRBV4-1 with TRBJ2-7, with 11 bases fitting TRBD1. Looked up from germline, CDR1 is MGHRA and CDR2 is YSYEKL. Trimming removed 4 bases from V and 3 bases from J; junction bases left unmatched: 2. CDR3 length: 14 amino acids. Written as DNA, the CDR3 is TGCGCCAGCAGCCTGGGACAGGGGGGCTACGAGCAGTACTTC. It translates to CASSLGQGGYEQYF.

The chain uses TRBV16 and TRBJ2-1, with a possible D match to TRBD2 (5 bases). Trimming pared 1 base from V and 8 bases from J, leaving 9 bases between. The CDR3 has 13 residues. Germline V gene sequence: CDR1 KGHSY, CDR2 FQNENV. CDR3 sequence reads: CASSQYGVYEQFF. The CDR3 DNA reads TGTGCCAGCAGCCAATACGGGGTCTATGAGCAGTTCTTC.

As for this clone: Other DNA sequences of this sample code for an identical CDR3. This chain connects TRBV20-1 to TRBJ2-7, with a possible D match to TRBD2 (5 bases). There are 11 residues in the CDR3. CDR1 and CDR2 (germline): DFQATT, SNEGSKA (reference sequence). V gave up 0 bases and J gave up 7 bases, with 7 bases separating them. The CDR3: CSARDGSEQYF. DNA of the CDR3: TGCAGTGCTAGAGATGGGAGTGAGCAGTACTTC.

The table lists this clone with a count of one. The chain recombines TRBV4-1 with TRBJ2-1, with 10 bases aligning to TRBD1. This CDR3 comprises 16 residues. Germline V gene sequence: CDR1 MGHRA, CDR2 YSYEKL. V trimming: 5 bases; J trimming: 4 bases; junction bases outside the gene matches: 8. The CDR3, as DNA: TGCGCCAGCAGCAATGGCGGGACAGGGGTTTACAATGAGCAGTTCTTC. Its translation is CASSNGGTGVYNEQFF.

In this sample, this clone turned up once. The rearrangement uses TRBV2 and TRBJ2-7; maybe TRBD1 (5 bases). The CDR3 totals 12 residues. Germline values: CDR1 SNHLY, CDR2 FYNNEI. V shed 8 bases and J shed 4 bases, with 12 bases lying between them. DNA for the CDR3: TGTGCCAGCTCGACAGACTTATACGAGCAGTACTTC. This encodes CASSTDLYEQYF. Variable domain in full (rest from reference TRBV2 and TRBJ2-7): EPEVTQTPSHQVTQMGQEVILRCVPISNHLYFYWYRQILGQKVEFLVSFYNNEISEKSEIFDDQFSVERPDGSNFTLKIRSTKLEDSAMYFCASSTDLYEQYFGPGTRLTVT.

This clone has only a few counts. The chain uses TRBV19 and TRBJ2-1, with TRBD2 identical over 8 bases. CDR1 and CDR2 (germline): LNHDA, SQIVND (reference sequence). V shed 3 bases, J shed 4 bases, and the junction held 2 bases outside the gene matches. CDR3 length: 14 amino acids. The CDR3 protein is CASSITSGYNEQFF. CDR3 nucleotide sequence: TGTGCCAGTAGTATCACTAGCGGATACAATGAGCAGTTCTTC.